This entry features one T cell receptor beta chain sequence. The sample originates from a study of T cell changes during pregnancy in multiple sclerosis. Assay: immunoSEQ multiplex PCR; the TCRdb copy retains only in-frame clones and omits some. The data contain over 45,000 clones, roughly nine tenths of them singletons. The V gene's germline CDR1 is LGHNA and CDR2 YSLEER. Deletions cut 0 bases from V and 6 bases from J, with 7 bases between. The CDR3 has 13 amino acids. The sequencing here drew on peripheral blood, taken in the third trimester of pregnancy. V is TRBV4-3 and J is TRBJ2-3; D remains ambiguous. This TCR derives from a female donor in good health, enrolled as a control in a pregnancy study. The CDR3 DNA reads as TGCGCCAGCAGCCAAGAAGAGGAGGATACGCAGTATTTT. Residues: CASSQEEEDTQYF.